The present entry profiles one T cell receptor (beta chain) with its context. Antigen unknown. The sample comes from a study of blood T cells in healthy people across ages. Overall study findings and caveats: When set beside aged donors, long-lived donors presented more naive CD4+ cells and higher diversity.

V was shortened by 6 bases and J by 5 bases, with 10 bases between the two germline ends. CDR1 SQVTM and CDR2 ANQGSEA come from the germline V gene. This CDR3 is 12 amino acids long. Alongside a J-beta primer mix, a sample-barcoded 5' primer served in a second PCR lasting about 6 to 12 cycles. Via MiXCR, TCRdb re-called the 5' RACE reads, giving one row per CDR3 protein. This table has roughly 1,500,000 distinct CDR3 sequences, about 31% appearing once. The TCR was taken from a woman between 25 and 40 years old in good health. The V call is TRBV29-1, the J call TRBJ1-4, with TRBD1 as a possible D gene (6 bases). Sample: blood. CDR3 protein: CSVQGSNEKLFF. CDR3 bases: TGCAGCGTACAGGGTTCCAATGAAAAACTGTTTTTT.